The next 18 T cell receptor beta chains were all read from a single sample in a study of blood T cell repertoires in COVID-19 (dated by TCRdb to about 2020). The library relied on the immunoSEQ multiplex PCR assay. In its TCRdb copy, this immuneACCESS table keeps in-frame sequences only and misses some clones. Where compared with another copy, unresolved V genes explain less than half of these, and the others have no known cause. Across this sample there are 85,000 to 100,000 clones, with 70% to 85% seen only once. The ten largest clones represent 17% of the sample. The specimen was peripheral blood. The source is a woman aged 60-75 years with acute or convalescent COVID-19.

V and J are TRBV2 and TRBJ1-6; TRBD1 aligns across 8 bases. Germline trimming cut 7 bases from V and 6 bases from J; bases unmatched to any gene: 5. From germline, CDR1 is SNHLY and CDR2 FYNNEI. The CDR3 consists of 14 residues. DNA of the CDR3: TGTGCCAGCATACAGGGGGGACGTAATTCACCCCTCCACTTT. It yields the protein CASIQGGRNSPLHF.

The CDR3 bases are TGTGCCTGGAGTCCGCCGGGACAGGCGATTCCCTACGAGCAGTACTTC. Translation gives CAWSPPGQAIPYEQYF. J is TRBJ2-7 and V is TRBV30; 8 bases agree with TRBD1. With 2 bases clipped from V and 2 bases from J, the junction kept 11 bases outside the gene matches. The CDR3 sequence is 16 residues long. CDR1 is GTSNPN and CDR2 is SVGIG in the germline V gene (reference sequence). Supplemented by reference TRBV30 and TRBJ2-7, the full variable domain reads SQTIHQWPATLVQPVGSPLSLECTVEGTSNPNLYWYRQAAGRGLQLLFYSVGIGQISSEVPQNLSASRPQDRQFILSSKKLLLSDSGFYLCAWSPPGQAIPYEQYFGPGTRLTVT.

This clone was recorded once. The chain joins TRBV5-4 to TRBJ1-1; D ambiguous. Germline V gene lookup returns CDR1 SGHNT and CDR2 YYREEE (reference sequence). Trimming took 0 bases from V and 2 from J, leaving 8 bases between them. This CDR3 comprises 14 residues. CDR3 in amino acids: CASSLVGVNTEAFF. The CDR3 DNA follows: TGTGCCAGCAGCTTGGTCGGGGTTAACACTGAAGCTTTCTTT.

This clone was seen a few times. This chain joins TRBV12-5 and TRBJ1-2; 9 bases agree with TRBD1. Germline CDR1 LGHNT, CDR2 FRNRAP. The V gene end was trimmed by 4 bases and the J gene end by 8 bases; junction bases not matched to a gene: 2. This CDR3 region has 12 residues. CDR3 bases: TGTGCTAGTGGTTCAGACAGGGGGGGCTACACCTTC. It encodes CASGSDRGGYTF.

The rearrangement joins TRBV1 to TRBJ2-7; TRBD2 was called by the table and not checked on the DNA. TRBV1 corresponds to a pseudogene. The CDR3 runs 23 residues. The CDR3 DNA follows: TGCACCAGCAGCGGGGCCTTAGCGGGGGGGACCCCTACCAGGCCAGATATTCTAAACGAGCAGTACTTC. Its protein product is CTSSGALAGGTPTRPDILNEQYF.

J is TRBJ1-1 and V is TRBV5-1; no clear D gene. This CDR3 region has 11 residues. In germline, CDR1 is SGHRS, CDR2 YFSETQ. Trimming pared 0 bases from V and 11 bases from J, leaving 8 bases between. As DNA, the CDR3 is TGCGCCAGCAGCTTGGACTCTCGGGCTTTCTTT. Its translation: CASSLDSRAFF.

This clone was observed at least ten times. The rearrangement links TRBV29-1 to TRBJ2-1; 13 positions match TRBD2. This CDR3 has 14 amino acids. The germline gives CDR1 SQVTM, CDR2 ANQGSEA. J was trimmed by 6 bases and V by 7 bases; bases with no gene match: 6. CDR3 protein: CSGLAGGPLNEQFF. DNA of the CDR3: TGCAGCGGACTAGCGGGGGGCCCCCTCAATGAGCAGTTCTTC.

The V gene is TRBV13, the J gene TRBJ2-3; 7 positions match TRBD1. Losses at the gene ends were 5 bases for V and 10 bases for J; bases not matched to a gene: 6. This CDR3 is 12 amino acids long. Germline V gene data show CDR1 as PRHDT and CDR2 as FYEKMQ (reference sequence). CDR3 DNA: TGTGCCAGCAGCCTCGACAGGGCCCCGCAGTATTTT. Translated, it gives CASSLDRAPQYF. The variable domain in full, with the rest retrieved from reference TRBV13 and TRBJ2-3, is AAGVIQSPRHLIKEKRETATLKCYPIPRHDTVYWYQQGPGQDPQFLISFYEKMQSDKGSIPDRFSAQQFSDYHSELNMSSLELGDSALYFCASSLDRAPQYFGPGTRLTVL.

The chain's CDR3 is CASRTLSTNGGFTEAFF. In DNA, the CDR3 is TGTGCCAGTCGAACACTAAGTACCAACGGGGGGTTCACTGAAGCTTTCTTT. J is TRBJ1-1 and V is TRBV19, with a weak D call TRBD1 (5 bases). The CDR3 is 17 amino acids. Trimming cost V 8 bases and J 4 bases, with 26 bases left between them. Germline assignment: CDR1 LNHDA and CDR2 SQIVND (reference sequence).

V is TRBV28 and J is TRBJ2-3; TRBD2 agrees at 8 bases. Trimming at V came to 6 bases and at J to 1 base, leaving 3 bases not matched to a gene. CDR1 MDHEN and CDR2 SYDVKM come from the germline V gene. The CDR3 is 14 residues long. CDR3 bases: TGTGCCAGCAGGTCGGGGGGGCGCACAGATACGCAGTATTTT. This sequence encodes CASRSGGRTDTQYF.

The V gene is TRBV5-4, the J gene TRBJ1-4; TRBD1 might be the D (6 bases). This CDR3 contains 16 residues. V lost 3 bases and J lost 4, with 16 bases in between. The germline V gene has CDR1 SGHNT and CDR2 YYREEE (reference sequence). The CDR3: CASSSDTGRINEKLFF. Written as DNA, the CDR3 is TGTGCCAGCAGCTCGGACACAGGGCGGATTAATGAAAAACTGTTTTTT.

The rearrangement links TRBV5-1 to TRBJ1-1, with 12 bases that match TRBD1. This CDR3 has 17 residues. CDR1 SGHRS and CDR2 YFSETQ come from the germline V gene. V gave up 1 base and J gave up 4 bases; unmatched junction bases: 8. CDR3 sequence (DNA): TGCGCCAGCAGCTTGCGGGACAGGGGGCTGCGAGGCACTGAAGCTTTCTTT. As protein: CASSLRDRGLRGTEAFF.

The table lists this clone with a count of one. The V gene is TRBV2, the J gene TRBJ1-2; TRBD1 aligns across 7 bases. In germline, CDR1 is SNHLY, CDR2 FYNNEI. CDR3 length: 16 residues. J lost 1 base, V lost 5 bases, and 10 bases had no gene match. The CDR3 DNA follows: TGTGCCAGCAGTTATACTTCGGGACAGTATAACTATGGCTACACCTTC. Protein: CASSYTSGQYNYGYTF.

The chain has TRBV2 and TRBJ1-2; 11 bases are a match to TRBD1. The CDR3 sequence is 16 residues long. J was trimmed by 1 base and V by 7 bases; bases with no gene match: 8. CDR1 and CDR2 (germline): SNHLY, FYNNEI. The CDR3 coding sequence is TGTGCCAGCATTCGGACAGGGGGCGAGGGTAACTATGGCTACACCTTC. Its protein product is CASIRTGGEGNYGYTF. The whole variable domain, remainder taken from reference TRBV2 and TRBJ1-2, is EPEVTQTPSHQVTQMGQEVILRCVPISNHLYFYWYRQILGQKVEFLVSFYNNEISEKSEIFDDQFSVERPDGSNFTLKIRSTKLEDSAMYFCASIRTGGEGNYGYTFGSGTRLTVV.

V usage is TRBV19 and J usage is TRBJ2-5; TRBD2 agrees at 8 bases. The trim removed 4 bases at V and 2 bases at J, leaving 6 bases unmatched. Germline CDR1 LNHDA, CDR2 SQIVND (reference sequence). The CDR3 is 15 residues long. The CDR3 sequence: CASSTFRGGQETQYF. The CDR3 DNA sequence: TGTGCCAGTAGTACCTTTCGGGGGGGTCAAGAGACCCAGTACTTC.

The V call is TRBV7-9, the J call TRBJ1-6; D possibly corresponds to TRBD1 (5 bases). Trimming cost V 4 bases and J 7 bases, with 17 bases left between them. CDR3 size: 16 residues. Germline values: CDR1 SEHNR, CDR2 FQNEAQ (reference sequence). The CDR3, as DNA: TGTGCCAGCAGCTCCGGGACTTCCCCGGGGAATTCACCCCTCCACTTT. Translating gives CASSSGTSPGNSPLHF.

This clone appeared a single time. V is TRBV7-7 and J is TRBJ1-4, with 7 bases fitting TRBD1. The CDR3 runs to 15 residues. From germline, CDR1 is SSHAT and CDR2 FNYEAQ (reference sequence). Trimming cost V 2 bases and J 5 bases; bases outside gene matches: 5. The CDR3 reads CASSLRQGENEKLFF. The CDR3 nucleotides read TGTGCCAGCAGCTTACGACAGGGCGAAAATGAAAAACTGTTTTTT.

This chain joins TRBV5-8 and TRBJ1-5; TRBD1 aligns across 7 bases. Germline trimming cut 4 bases from V and 6 bases from J; bases unmatched to any gene: 10. From germline, CDR1 is SGHTS and CDR2 YDEGEE. This CDR3 has 15 residues. CDR3 in DNA: TGTGCCAGCAGCATGACAGGGAGGTTAGGTCAGCCCCAGCATTTT. It translates to CASSMTGRLGQPQHF.